The entry that follows covers one T cell receptor beta chain sequence. The data were obtained in a study of blood T cell repertoires in COVID-19. The protocol was immunoSEQ multiplex PCR, while the TCRdb copy is restricted to in-frame clones and leaves out a portion. The sample lists around 480,000 clones, about nine tenths occurring once. The ends lost 2 bases at V and 4 bases at J; junction bases unmatched: 3. Germline V gene sequence: CDR1 MDHEN, CDR2 SYDVKM. The CDR3 is 16 amino acids. The chain recombines TRBV28 with TRBJ2-2, with 11 bases lining up with TRBD1. This TCR derives from a woman aged 50 to 65 with COVID-19, enrolled during active disease. The sample taken for sequencing was peripheral blood. CDR3 loop: CASSLGTGGATGELFF. The CDR3 region has the DNA TGTGCCAGCAGTTTAGGGACAGGGGGGGCCACCGGGGAGCTGTTTTTT.